This T cell receptor (beta chain) was obtained from a study of blood T cell repertoires in COVID-19. Study details: COVID-19 samples, acute and convalescent, were from the United States, Italy and Spain. T cells, B-cell-depleted T cells, or PBMCs supplied cDNA or gDNA.

CDR1 and CDR2 (germline): GTSNPN, SVGIG (reference sequence). The CDR3 has 14 amino acids. V shed 0 bases and J 7 bases; nucleotides not matched to a gene: 2. Produced via immunoSEQ multiplex PCR; TCRdb's table is partial and in-frame only. The sample shows about 120,000 clones, over 85% of them seen only once. The sample taken for sequencing was peripheral blood. The V gene is TRBV30, the J gene TRBJ2-1, with 11 bases that match TRBD2. The TCR comes from a man over 45 with active COVID-19. CDR3 region: CAWSVLAGVNEQFF. CDR3 nucleotides: TGTGCCTGGAGTGTACTAGCGGGAGTGAATGAGCAGTTCTTC.